This TCR beta chain was retrieved from a study of technical replicates of blood from a handful of donors. The trim removed 4 bases at V and 4 bases at J, leaving 7 bases unmatched. Germline loops: CDR1 LGHNA, CDR2 YNFKEQ. This CDR3 region has 15 residues. The assay was immunoSEQ multiplex PCR, and TCRdb's table has in-frame clones only and misses some. The table has fewer than 90,000 clones, roughly 93% seen once. The TCR was taken from a human donor in good health. The chain joins TRBV4-2 to TRBJ2-7, with TRBD2 matching over 10 bases. The sequencing input was T cells isolated from PBMCs. As DNA, the CDR3 is TGTGCCAGCAGCCGATTCGGGACTAGCGAATACGAGCAGTACTTC. Its translation: CASSRFGTSEYEQYF.